This T cell receptor (beta chain) was identified during a study of circulating tumor DNA in untreated peripheral T-cell lymphoma. Tumor tissue was collected at baseline, before treatment began. This CDR3 is 15 amino acids long. Germline loops: CDR1 SGHNT, CDR2 YENEEA. Trimming took 4 bases from V and 3 from J; bases not matched to a gene: 2. Clones were sequenced by immunoSEQ multiplex PCR, and TCRdb holds only the in-frame ones, with some missing. In the table there are 9,500 to 12,000 clones, roughly 80% of which are singletons. V is TRBV11-3 and J is TRBJ2-5; 13 positions match TRBD2. Sequenced: tumor tissue. The TCR was taken from a human donor with peripheral T-cell lymphoma. The CDR3 is CASSSGLAGEETQYF. CDR3 coding DNA: TGTGCCAGCAGCTCAGGACTAGCGGGGGAAGAGACCCAGTACTTC.